The clone carrying this T cell receptor (beta chain) was observed many times. Its antigen is currently unknown. The sample belongs to a study of T cells in Graves' hyperthyroidism and ophthalmopathy. Whole-study findings and limits: Blood also showed most of the thyroid clonotypes that were expanded above 0.001.

Patients aged 18 to 65 had newly diagnosed hyperthyroidism that had lasted under 2 months. Investigators excluded patients with uncontrolled infection, other autoimmune disease, pregnancy or lactation. Each 10 ml fresh peripheral blood draw supplied the PBMCs. V was clipped by 5 bases and J by 3 bases, with 14 bases between them. Germline loops: CDR1 SGHTA, CDR2 FQGNSA. The CDR3 extends over 14 amino acids. Template material for amplifying TCR beta CDR3 regions consisted of RNA transcripts. First-round RT-PCR of the TCR CDR3 relied on the HTBI primer set. TCRdb re-analysed the multiplex PCR reads in MiXCR, keeping a single row per CDR3 protein. This table has approximately 630,000 distinct CDR3 sequences, around 15% appearing once.

This rearrangement joins TRBV7-2 to TRBJ2-7; D not resolved. The origin of this receptor is a woman in her twenties or thirties with Graves' hyperthyroidism. Input material: blood. The CDR3 DNA reads TGTGCCAGCAGCCCCCCCCTAGGTCGCTACGAGCAGTACTTC. Its protein product is CASSPPLGRYEQYF.